The T cell receptor beta chain under discussion was sequenced for a study of blood T cell repertoires in COVID-19 (dated by TCRdb to 2020 to 2021). Context from the whole study: Samples covering the acute and convalescent phases of COVID-19 were provided by collaborators in the United States, Italy and Spain. The material from the prospective study consisted of cDNA or gDNA derived from T cells, B-cell-depleted T cells, or PBMCs. The dataset comprised deeply sampled blood TCRbeta repertoires from subjects exposed to, actively infected with, or recovered from COVID-19. The repertoires were released in a freely available public database meant as a resource for research on the immune response to SARS-CoV-2. Samples came from the ongoing ImmuneRACE study (first 160 participants) plus 1,254 subjects from 6 global collaborators. A de-identified subject ID, COVID-19 status, age in years and sex were almost always included in the sample metadata. HLA class I and class II types, where available, came from metadata supplied by the sample provider rather than from assay-based typing.

TCRbeta CDR3 regions were amplified from genomic DNA using the immunoSEQ Assay, a bias-controlled multiplex PCR. In the paper's pipeline: Nucleated cell counts per sample were estimated from amplification of reference gene primers within the assay. To quantify the absolute abundance of each unique TCRbeta CDR3 rearrangement, sequence reads were collapsed and filtered. For each sample, productive Simpson clonality was calculated by taking the square root of Simpson's diversity index across productive rearrangements. TCRdb's version of the immuneACCESS table is confined to in-frame rearrangements and falls short of the full clone set. An unresolved V gene accounts for under half of the shortfall where checked; the remainder is of unknown origin. The DNA was the basis for D and trimming; V, J and clone size are from that table. The sample contains 110,000 to 150,000 clones, more than 75% of them found a single time. Of the sample, about 11% falls within the top ten clones.

Notes on this clone: Its antigen is not yet known. Base qualities were left out, and no much larger clone turns up one base away.

In the prospective study, participants were about 18 to 100 years old, resided in 20 to 30 geographic areas of the United States, and were enrolled through a virtual design. Cohort assignment in the prospective study relied on participant-reported clinical history from a screening survey and a study questionnaire. Recovered participants in ImmuneRACE Cohort 3 were defined by two consecutive negative NP/OP PCR tests, clearance by a healthcare professional, or resolution of symptoms. In the prospective study, mobile phlebotomists collected whole blood, serum and a nasopharyngeal or oropharyngeal swab from each participant. Over a roughly 2-month period, participants in the prospective study had the option of providing additional blood draws and questionnaires. Before DNA extraction, prospective study blood samples were shipped either frozen or at room temperature. Points the paper makes about the study in general: Clinical and demographic metadata were provided uncurated, with the amount varying by source and participant.

A distance of 11 bases separates the germline ends of V and J, which lose 6 bases and 3 bases respectively. The cysteine opens and the phenylalanine closes a CDR3 of 12 amino acids. The DNA shown is the 36-base CDR3, in frame from base 1. For CDR1 and CDR2, the germline V gene lists SQVTM and ANQGSEA. Specimen: PBMCs or T cells enriched from blood (not recorded which). The sequence links TRBV29-1 to TRBJ1-1, with the D gene not clear enough to name. This TCR was recovered from a man in his fifties or sixties who had recovered from COVID-19. The DNA reads as follows: TGCAGCGTAAGTTCCGGTGACACTGAAGCTTTCTTT. Protein translation: CSVSSGDTEAFF.